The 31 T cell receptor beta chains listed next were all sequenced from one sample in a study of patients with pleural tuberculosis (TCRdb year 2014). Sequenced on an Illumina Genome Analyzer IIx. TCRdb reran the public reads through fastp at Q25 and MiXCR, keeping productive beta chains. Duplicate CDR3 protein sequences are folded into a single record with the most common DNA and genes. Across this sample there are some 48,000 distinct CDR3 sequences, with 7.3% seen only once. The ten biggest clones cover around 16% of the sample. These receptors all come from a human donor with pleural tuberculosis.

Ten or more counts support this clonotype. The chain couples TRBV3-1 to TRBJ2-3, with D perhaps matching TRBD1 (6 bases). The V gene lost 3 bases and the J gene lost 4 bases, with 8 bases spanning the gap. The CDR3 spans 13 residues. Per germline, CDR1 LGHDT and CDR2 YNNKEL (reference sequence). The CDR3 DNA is TGTGCCAGCAGCCAGAACAGGGCAGATACGCAGTATTTT. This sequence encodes CASSQNRADTQYF.

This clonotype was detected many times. CDR3 amino acids: CASSFYQAGKETQYF. The CDR3 DNA is TGTGCCAGCAGCTTCTATCAGGCAGGGAAAGAGACCCAGTACTTC. The genes are TRBV11-1 and TRBJ2-5, with D tentatively TRBD1 (5 bases). The CDR3 spans 15 residues. The V gene lost 3 bases and the J gene lost 3 bases, with 14 bases spanning the gap. Germline V gene data show CDR1 as SGHAT and CDR2 as FQDESV (reference sequence).

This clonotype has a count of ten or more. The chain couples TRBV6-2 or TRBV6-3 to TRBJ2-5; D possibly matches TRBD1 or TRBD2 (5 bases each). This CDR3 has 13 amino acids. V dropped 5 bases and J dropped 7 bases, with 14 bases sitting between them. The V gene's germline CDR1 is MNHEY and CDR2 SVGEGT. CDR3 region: CASSPGSQGTQYF. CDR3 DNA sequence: TGTGCCAGCAGTCCGGGGTCCCAGGGGACCCAGTACTTC.

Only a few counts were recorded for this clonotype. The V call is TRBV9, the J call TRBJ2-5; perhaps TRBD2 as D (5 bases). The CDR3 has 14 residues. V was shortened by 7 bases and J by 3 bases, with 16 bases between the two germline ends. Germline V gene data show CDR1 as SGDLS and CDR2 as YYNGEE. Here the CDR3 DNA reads TGTGCCAGCTCCAGGCTAGCTGCGGAAGAGACCCAGTACTTC. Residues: CASSRLAAEETQYF.

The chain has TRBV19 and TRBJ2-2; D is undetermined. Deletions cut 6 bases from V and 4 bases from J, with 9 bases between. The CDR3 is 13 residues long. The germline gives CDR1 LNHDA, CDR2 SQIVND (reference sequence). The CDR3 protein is CASRPMSTGELFF. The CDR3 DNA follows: TGTGCCAGTAGGCCAATGAGCACCGGGGAGCTGTTTTTT.

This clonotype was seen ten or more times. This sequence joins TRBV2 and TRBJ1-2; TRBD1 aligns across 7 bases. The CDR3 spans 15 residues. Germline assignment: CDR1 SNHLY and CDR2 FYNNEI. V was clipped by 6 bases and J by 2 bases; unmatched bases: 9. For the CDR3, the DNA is TGTGCCAGCAGGGGAATACAGGGGAGAAACTATGGCTACACCTTC. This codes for CASRGIQGRNYGYTF.

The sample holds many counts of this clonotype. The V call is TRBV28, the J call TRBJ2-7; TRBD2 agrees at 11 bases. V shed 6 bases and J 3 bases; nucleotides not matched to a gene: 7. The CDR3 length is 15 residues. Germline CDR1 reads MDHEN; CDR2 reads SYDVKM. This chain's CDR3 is CASRNGGTSGYEQYF. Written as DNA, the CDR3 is TGTGCCAGCAGAAATGGGGGGACTAGCGGCTACGAGCAGTACTTC.

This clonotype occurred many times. CDR3 DNA sequence: TGTGCCAGCAGCGCCCCGGGACTAGCTGGGGCCAACGTCCTGACTTTC. Protein sequence: CASSAPGLAGANVLTF. J is TRBJ2-6 and V is TRBV11-1; 8 positions match TRBD2. Germline V lookup: CDR1 SGHAT, CDR2 FQDESV (reference sequence). After removal of 5 bases from V and 2 bases from J, the junction contained 5 bases not matched to a gene. This CDR3 spans 16 amino acids.

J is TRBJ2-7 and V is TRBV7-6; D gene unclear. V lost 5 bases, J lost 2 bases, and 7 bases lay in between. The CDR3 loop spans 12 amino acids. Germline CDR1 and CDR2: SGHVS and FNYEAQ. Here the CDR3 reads CASSTQPYEQYF. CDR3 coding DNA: TGTGCCAGCAGCACGCAGCCCTACGAGCAGTACTTC.

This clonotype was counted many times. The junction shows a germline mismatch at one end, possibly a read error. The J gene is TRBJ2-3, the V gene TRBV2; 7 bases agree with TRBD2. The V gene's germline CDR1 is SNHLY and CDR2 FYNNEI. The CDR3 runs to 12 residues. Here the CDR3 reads CASSALAAPSNF. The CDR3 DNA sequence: TGTGCCAGCAGCGCCCTAGCGGCCCCTTCAAACTTT.

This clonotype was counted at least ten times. The CDR3 here is CASSQPDRMNTEAFF. The CDR3 nucleotides are TGTGCCAGCAGCCAACCGGACAGAATGAACACTGAAGCTTTCTTT. This chain links TRBV3-1 with TRBJ1-1, with D possibly TRBD1 on 6 matching bases. This CDR3 is built from 15 residues. Trimming cost V 2 bases and J 0 bases, with 10 bases left between them. Per the germline V gene, CDR1 is LGHDT and CDR2 is YNNKEL (reference sequence).

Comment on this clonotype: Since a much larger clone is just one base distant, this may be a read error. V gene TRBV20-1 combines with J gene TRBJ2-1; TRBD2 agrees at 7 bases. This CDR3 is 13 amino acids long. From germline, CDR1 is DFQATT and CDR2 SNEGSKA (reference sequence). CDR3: CSARDWDYNGQFF. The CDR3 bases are TGCAGTGCTAGAGACTGGGACTACAATGGGCAGTTCTTC.

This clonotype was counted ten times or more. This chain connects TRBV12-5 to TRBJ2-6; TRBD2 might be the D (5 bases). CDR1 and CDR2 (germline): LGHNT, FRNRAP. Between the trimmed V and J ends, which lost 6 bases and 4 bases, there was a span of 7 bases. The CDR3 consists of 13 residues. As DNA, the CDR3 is TGTGCTAGTGGGGACTCGGGGGCCAACGTCCTGACTTTC. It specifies CASGDSGANVLTF.

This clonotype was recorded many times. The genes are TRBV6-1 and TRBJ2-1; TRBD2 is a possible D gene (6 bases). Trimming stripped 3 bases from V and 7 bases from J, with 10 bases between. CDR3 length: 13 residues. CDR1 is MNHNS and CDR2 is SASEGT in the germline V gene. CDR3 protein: CASSDPGGNEQFF. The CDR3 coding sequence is TGTGCCAGCAGTGATCCTGGGGGGAATGAGCAGTTCTTC.

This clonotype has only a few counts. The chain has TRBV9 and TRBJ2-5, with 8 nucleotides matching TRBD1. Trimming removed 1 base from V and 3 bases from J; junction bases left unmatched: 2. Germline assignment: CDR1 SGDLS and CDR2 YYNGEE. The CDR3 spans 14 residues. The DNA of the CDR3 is TGTGCCAGCAGCGTACAGGGGGCGGAAGAGACCCAGTACTTC. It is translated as CASSVQGAEETQYF. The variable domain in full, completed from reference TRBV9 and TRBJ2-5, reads DSGVTQTPKHLITATGQRVTLRCSPRSGDLSVYWYQQSLDQGLQFLIQYYNGEERAKGNILERFSAQQFPDLHSELNLSSLELGDSALYFCASSVQGAEETQYFGPGTRLLVL.

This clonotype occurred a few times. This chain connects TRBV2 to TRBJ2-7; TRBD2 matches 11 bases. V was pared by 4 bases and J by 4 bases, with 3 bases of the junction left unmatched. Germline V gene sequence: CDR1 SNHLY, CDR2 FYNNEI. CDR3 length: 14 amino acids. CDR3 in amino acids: CASSGLAGRYEQYV. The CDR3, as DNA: TGTGCCAGCAGTGGACTAGCGGGAAGGTACGAGCAGTACGTC.

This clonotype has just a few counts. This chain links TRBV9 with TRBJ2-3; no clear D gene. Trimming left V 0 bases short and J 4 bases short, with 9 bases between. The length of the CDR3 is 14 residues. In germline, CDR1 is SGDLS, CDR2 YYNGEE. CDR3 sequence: CASSVGSPPDTQYF. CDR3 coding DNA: TGTGCCAGCAGCGTAGGGTCGCCCCCAGATACGCAGTATTTT. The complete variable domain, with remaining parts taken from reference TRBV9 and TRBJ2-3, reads DSGVTQTPKHLITATGQRVTLRCSPRSGDLSVYWYQQSLDQGLQFLIQYYNGEERAKGNILERFSAQQFPDLHSELNLSSLELGDSALYFCASSVGSPPDTQYFGPGTRLTVL.

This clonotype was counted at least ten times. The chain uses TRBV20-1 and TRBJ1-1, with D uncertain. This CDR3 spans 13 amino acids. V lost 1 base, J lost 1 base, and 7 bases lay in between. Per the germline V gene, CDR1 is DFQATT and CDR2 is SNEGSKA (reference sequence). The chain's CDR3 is CSARGDWNTEAFF. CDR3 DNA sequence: TGCAGTGCTAGAGGCGACTGGAACACTGAAGCTTTCTTT.

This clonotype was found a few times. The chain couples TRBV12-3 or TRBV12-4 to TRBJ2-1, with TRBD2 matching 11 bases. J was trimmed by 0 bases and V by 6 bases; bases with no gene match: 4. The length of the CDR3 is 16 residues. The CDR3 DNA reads TGTGCCAGCAGAGTTACTAGCGGGAGCTCCTACAATGAGCAGTTCTTC. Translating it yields CASRVTSGSSYNEQFF.

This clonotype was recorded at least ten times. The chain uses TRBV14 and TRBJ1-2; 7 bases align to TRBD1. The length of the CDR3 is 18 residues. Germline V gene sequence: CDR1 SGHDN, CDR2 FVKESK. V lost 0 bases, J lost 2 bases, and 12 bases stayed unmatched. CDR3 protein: CASSQDSGVTGLNYGYTF. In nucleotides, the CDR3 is TGTGCCAGCAGCCAAGATTCGGGTGTGACAGGGCTGAACTATGGCTACACCTTC.

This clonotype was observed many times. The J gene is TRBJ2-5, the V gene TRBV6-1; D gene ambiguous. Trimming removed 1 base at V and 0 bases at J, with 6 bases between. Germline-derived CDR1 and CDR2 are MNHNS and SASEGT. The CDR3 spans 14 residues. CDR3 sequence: CASSEGGNQETQYF. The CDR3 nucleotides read TGTGCCAGCAGTGAAGGAGGTAACCAAGAGACCCAGTACTTC.

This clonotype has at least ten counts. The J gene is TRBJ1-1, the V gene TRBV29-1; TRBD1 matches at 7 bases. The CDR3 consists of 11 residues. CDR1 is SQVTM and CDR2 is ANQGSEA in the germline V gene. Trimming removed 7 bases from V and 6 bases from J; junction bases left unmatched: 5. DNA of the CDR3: TGCAGCGGGACAGGTGCCGCTGAAGCTTTCTTT. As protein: CSGTGAAEAFF.

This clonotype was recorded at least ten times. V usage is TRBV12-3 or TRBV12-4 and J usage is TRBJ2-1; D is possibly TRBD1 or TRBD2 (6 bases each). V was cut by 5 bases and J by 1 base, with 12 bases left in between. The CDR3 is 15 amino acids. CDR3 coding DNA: TGTGCCAGCAGTGTAGGGGGGCAGTCCTACAATGAGCAGTTCTTC. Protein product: CASSVGGQSYNEQFF.

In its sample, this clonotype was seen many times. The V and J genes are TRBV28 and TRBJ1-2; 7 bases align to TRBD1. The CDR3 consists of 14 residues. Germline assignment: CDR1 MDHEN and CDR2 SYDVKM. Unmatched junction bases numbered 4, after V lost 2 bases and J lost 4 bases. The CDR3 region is CASSLQGGPYGYTF. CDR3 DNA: TGTGCCAGCAGTTTACAGGGGGGCCCCTATGGCTACACCTTC.

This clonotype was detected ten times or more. The CDR3 DNA is TGCGCCAGCAGCATACGAGTGGGGGACCGCTATGGCTACACCTTC. Amino acids: CASSIRVGDRYGYTF. This chain links TRBV4-1 with TRBJ1-2; D perhaps matches TRBD1 (5 bases). V shed 5 bases and J shed 4 bases, with 17 bases lying between them. This CDR3 spans 15 amino acids. CDR1 and CDR2 from the germline V gene are MGHRA and YSYEKL.

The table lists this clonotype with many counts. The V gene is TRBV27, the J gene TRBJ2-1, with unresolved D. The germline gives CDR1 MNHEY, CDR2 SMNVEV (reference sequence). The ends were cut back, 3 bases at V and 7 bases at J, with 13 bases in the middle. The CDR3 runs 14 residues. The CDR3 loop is CASSFAKHGNEQFF. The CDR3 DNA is TGTGCCAGCAGTTTCGCCAAGCACGGGAATGAGCAGTTCTTC.

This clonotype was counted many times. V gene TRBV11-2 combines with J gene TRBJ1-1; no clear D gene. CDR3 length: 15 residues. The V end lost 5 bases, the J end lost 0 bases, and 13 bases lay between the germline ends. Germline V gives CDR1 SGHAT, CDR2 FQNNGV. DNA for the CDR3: TGTGCCAGCAGCCTTGAGAGGACGCTGAACACTGAAGCTTTCTTT. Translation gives CASSLERTLNTEAFF.

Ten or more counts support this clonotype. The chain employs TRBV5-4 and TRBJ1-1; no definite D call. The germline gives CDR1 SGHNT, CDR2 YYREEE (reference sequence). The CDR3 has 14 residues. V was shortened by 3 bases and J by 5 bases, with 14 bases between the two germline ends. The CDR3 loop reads CASSSGLLETEAFF. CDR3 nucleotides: TGTGCCAGCAGCTCCGGGCTCCTCGAGACTGAAGCTTTCTTT. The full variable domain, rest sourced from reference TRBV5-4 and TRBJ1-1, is ETGVTQSPTHLIKTRGQQVTLRCSSQSGHNTVSWYQQALGQGPQFIFQYYREEENGRGNFPPRFSGLQFPNYSSELNVNALELDDSALYLCASSSGLLETEAFFGQGTRLTVV.

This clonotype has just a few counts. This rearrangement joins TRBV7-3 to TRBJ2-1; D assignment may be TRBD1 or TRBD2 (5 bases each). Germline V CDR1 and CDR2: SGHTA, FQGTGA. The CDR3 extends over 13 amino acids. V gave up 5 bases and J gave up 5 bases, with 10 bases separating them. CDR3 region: CASSVGPNNEQFF. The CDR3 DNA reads TGTGCCAGCAGCGTGGGACCAAACAATGAGCAGTTCTTC.

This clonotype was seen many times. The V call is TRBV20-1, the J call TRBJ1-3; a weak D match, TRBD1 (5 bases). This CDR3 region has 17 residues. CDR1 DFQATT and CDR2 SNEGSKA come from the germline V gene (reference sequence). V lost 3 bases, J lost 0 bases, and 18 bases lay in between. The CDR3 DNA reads TGCAGTGCTAGGGACCTCCGGAGACAGTTCTCTGGAAACACCATATATTTT. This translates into CSARDLRRQFSGNTIYF.

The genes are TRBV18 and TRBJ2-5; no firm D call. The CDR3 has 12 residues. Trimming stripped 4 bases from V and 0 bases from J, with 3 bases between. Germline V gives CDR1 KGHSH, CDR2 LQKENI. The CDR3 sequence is CASSQYQETQYF. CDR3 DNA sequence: TGTGCCAGCTCACAGTACCAAGAGACCCAGTACTTC.